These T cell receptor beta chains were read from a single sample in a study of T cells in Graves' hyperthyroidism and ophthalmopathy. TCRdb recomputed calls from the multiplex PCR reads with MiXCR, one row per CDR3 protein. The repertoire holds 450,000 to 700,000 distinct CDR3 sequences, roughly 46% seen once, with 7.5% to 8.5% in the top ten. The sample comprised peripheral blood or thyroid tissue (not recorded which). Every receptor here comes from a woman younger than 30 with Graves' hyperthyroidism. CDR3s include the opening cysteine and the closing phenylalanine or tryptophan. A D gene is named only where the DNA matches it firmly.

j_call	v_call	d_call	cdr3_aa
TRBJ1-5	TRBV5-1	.	CASSPDGLNQPQHF
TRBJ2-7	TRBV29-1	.	CSTKHREGTYEQYF
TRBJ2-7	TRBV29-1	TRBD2	CSAGGDTAYEQYF
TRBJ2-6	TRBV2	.	CASSEVRGSGANVLTF
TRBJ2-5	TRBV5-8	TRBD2	CASSVRLAGQETQYF
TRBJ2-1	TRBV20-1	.	CSARTFHNEQFF
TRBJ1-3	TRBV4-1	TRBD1	CASSQDRGTGYGNTIYF
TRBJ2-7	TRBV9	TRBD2	CASSVGSFGGSNEQYF
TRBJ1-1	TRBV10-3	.	CASSYLQGGTEASF
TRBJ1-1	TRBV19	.	CASSNLGSMNTEAFF
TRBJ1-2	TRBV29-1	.	CSVAFSGTGRANYGYTF
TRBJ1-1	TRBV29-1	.	CSGGEARGANTEAFF
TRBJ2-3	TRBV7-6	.	CASSLGAGKVTDTQYF
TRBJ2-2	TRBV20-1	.	CSATGGGTGELFF
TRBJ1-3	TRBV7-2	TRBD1	CASSLLGGGGNTIYF
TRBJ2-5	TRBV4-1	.	CASSPSASTAETQYF
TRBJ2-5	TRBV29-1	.	CSVEAPGRAVQETQYF
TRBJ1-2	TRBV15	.	CATSSYNRDNYGYTF
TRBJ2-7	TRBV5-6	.	CASSLVSPEPYEQYF
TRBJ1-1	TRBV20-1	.	CSARIRTSGNTEAFF
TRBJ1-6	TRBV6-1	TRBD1	CASRTTGGRNSPLHF
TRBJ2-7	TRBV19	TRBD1	CASSRRDRDMYEQYF
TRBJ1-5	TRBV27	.	CASSLFPGIGNQPQHF
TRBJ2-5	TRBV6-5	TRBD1	CASSGDRGGGETQYF
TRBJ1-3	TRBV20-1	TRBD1	CSAGDRGSGNTIYF
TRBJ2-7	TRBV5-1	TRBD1	CASSQGDRGTEQYF
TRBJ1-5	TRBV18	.	CASSPGQYSNQPQHF
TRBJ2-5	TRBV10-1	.	CASSSRDRPQETQYF
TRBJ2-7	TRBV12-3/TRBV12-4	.	CASSFRQLSYEQYF
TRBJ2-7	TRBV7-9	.	CASSSPSTSPYEQYF
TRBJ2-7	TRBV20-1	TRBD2	CSAPRRESNEQYF
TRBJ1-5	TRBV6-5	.	CASKNRNSNQPQHF
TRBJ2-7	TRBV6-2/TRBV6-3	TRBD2	CASEGTSPTYEQYF
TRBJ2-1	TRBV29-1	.	CSVEDLMRGPYNEQFF
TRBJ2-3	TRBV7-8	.	CASSSQGTSTSTDTQYF
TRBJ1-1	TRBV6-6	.	CASSYSPGLNTEAFF
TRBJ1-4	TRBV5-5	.	CASSLFQTEKLFF
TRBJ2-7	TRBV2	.	CASSEEIGHEQYF
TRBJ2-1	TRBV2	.	CPSSGRALSYNEQFF
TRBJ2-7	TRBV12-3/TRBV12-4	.	CASSSSGQGDEQYF